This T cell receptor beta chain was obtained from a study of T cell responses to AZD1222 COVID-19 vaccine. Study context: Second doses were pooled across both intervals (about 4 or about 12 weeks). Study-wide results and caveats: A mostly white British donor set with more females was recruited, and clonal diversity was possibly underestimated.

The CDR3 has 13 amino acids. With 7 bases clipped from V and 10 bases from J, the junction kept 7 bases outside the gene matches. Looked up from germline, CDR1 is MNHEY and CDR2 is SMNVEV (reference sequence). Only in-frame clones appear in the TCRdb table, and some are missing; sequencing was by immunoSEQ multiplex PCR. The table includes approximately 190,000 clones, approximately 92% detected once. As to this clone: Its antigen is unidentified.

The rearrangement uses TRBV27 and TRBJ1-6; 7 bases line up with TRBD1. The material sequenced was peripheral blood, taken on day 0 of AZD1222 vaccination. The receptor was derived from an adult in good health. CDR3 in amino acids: CASNPRGLSPLHF. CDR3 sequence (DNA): TGTGCCAGCAACCCGAGGGGGCTCTCACCCCTCCACTTT.